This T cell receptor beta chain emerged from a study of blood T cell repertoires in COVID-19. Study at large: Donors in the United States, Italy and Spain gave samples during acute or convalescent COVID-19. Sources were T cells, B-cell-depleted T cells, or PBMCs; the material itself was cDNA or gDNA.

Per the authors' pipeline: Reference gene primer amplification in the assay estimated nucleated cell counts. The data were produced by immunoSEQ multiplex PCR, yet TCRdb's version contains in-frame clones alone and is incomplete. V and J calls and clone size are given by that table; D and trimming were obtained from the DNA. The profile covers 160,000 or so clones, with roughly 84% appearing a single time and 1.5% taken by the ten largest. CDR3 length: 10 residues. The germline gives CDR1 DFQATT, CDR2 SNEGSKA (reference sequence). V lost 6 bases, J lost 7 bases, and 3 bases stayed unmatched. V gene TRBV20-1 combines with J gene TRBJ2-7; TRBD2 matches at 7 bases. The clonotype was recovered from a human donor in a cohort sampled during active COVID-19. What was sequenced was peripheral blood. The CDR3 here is CSAPGGEQYF. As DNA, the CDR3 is TGCAGTGCCCCGGGGGGTGAGCAGTACTTC.